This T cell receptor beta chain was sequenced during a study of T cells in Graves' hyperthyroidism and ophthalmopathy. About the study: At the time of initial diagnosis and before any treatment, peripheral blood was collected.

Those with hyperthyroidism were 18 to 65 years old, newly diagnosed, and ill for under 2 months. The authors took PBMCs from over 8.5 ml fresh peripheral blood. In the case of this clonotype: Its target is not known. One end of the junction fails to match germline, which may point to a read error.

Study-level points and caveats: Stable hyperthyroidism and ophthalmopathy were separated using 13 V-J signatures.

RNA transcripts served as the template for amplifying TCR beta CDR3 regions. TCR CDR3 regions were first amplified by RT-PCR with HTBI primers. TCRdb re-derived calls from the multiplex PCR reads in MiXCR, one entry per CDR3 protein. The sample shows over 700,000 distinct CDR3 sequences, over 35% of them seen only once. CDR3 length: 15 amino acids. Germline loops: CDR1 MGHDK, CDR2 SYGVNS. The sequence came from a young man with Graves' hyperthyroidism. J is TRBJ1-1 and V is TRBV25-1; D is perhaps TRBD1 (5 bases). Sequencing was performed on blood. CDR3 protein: CASSLKGRSDTEALF. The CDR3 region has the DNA TGCGCCAGCAGCTTAAAAGGGCGGTCGGACACTGAAGCTTTATTT.